This TCR beta chain stems from a study of blood T cell repertoires in COVID-19. Study background: Italy, Spain and the United States were the sources of the convalescent and acute COVID-19 samples. Sources were T cells, B-cell-depleted T cells, or PBMCs; the material itself was cDNA or gDNA.

Per the study methods: Cell counts per sample came from amplifying reference gene primers. Some clones are missing from TCRdb's copy, which holds only in-frame ones; the method was immunoSEQ multiplex PCR. The V and J calls and clone size come from that table; D and trimming were worked out from the DNA. This sample has roughly 180,000 clones; roughly 81% occur once, and the top ten carry roughly 7.7%. This receptor was identified in a man aged 35-49 years who had recovered from COVID-19. The sample consisted of peripheral blood.

The CDR3 loop reads CASSQLVDQYF. As DNA, the CDR3 is TGTGCCAGCAGCCAACTTGTAGACCAGTACTTC. The gene calls are TRBV11-2 and TRBJ2-5, with D hard to call. Per germline, CDR1 SGHAT and CDR2 FQNNGV. V was shortened by 5 bases and J by 10 bases, with 11 bases between the two germline ends. The CDR3 is made up of 11 amino acids.